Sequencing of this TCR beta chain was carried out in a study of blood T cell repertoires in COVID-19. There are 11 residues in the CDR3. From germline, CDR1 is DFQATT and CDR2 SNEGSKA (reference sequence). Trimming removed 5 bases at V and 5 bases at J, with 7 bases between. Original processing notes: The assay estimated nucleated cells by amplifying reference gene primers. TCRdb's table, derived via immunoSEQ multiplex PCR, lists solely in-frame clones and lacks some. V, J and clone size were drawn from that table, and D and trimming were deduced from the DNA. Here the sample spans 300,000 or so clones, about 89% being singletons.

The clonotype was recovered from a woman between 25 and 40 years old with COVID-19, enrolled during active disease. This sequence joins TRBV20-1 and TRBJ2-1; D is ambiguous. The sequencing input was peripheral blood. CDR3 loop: CSAGSHNEQFF. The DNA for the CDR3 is TGCAGTGCTGGCTCACACAATGAGCAGTTCTTC.